This TCR beta chain originates from a study of human T cells and chemical hapten exposure. The CDR3 runs to 12 residues. The V end lost 4 bases, the J end lost 9 bases, and 13 bases lay between the germline ends. The germline gives CDR1 SGDLS, CDR2 YYNGEE. Sample time point: patch test 1, 2 weeks after DPC sensitization. Described treatment: therapeutic diphenylcyclopropenone sensitization with weekly scalp DPC. Blood draws came before every patch-test application. The study extracted total RNA from unfractionated whole blood. This clonotype was counted a few times. In the library, unique molecular identifiers were attached to individual cDNA molecules. TCRdb re-called the RACE reads with MiXCR, one entry per CDR3 protein. This table has roughly 120,000 distinct CDR3 sequences, around an eighth appearing once.

Material: whole blood, obtained in connection with sensitization to the hapten diphenylcyclopropenone (DPC). The gene calls are TRBV9 and TRBJ1-2, with D uncertain. This sequence was found in a woman aged 45-65 years with alopecia areata. Some clones in this sample may be carry-over from other donors' samples. DNA of the CDR3: TGTGCCAGCAGCCCCCTAGACCCTAGCTACACCTTC. Protein product: CASSPLDPSYTF.